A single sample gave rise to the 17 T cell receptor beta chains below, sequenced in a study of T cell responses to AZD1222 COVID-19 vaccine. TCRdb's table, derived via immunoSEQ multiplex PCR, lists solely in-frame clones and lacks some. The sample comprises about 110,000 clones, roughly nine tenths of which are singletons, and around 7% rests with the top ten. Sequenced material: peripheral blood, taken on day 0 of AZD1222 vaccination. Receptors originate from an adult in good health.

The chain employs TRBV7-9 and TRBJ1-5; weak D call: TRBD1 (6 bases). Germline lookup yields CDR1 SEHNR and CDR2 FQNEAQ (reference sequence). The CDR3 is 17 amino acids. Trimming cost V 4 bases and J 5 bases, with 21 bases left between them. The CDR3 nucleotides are TGTGCCAGCAGCTCGTTTACTACAGGGAGTAGGGATCAGCCCCAGCATTTT. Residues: CASSSFTTGSRDQPQHF.

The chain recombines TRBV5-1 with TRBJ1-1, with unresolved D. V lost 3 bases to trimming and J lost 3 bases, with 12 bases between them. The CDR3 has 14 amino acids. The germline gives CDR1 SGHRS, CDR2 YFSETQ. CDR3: CASSWTIRDTEAFF. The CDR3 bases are TGCGCCAGCAGCTGGACGATTCGGGACACTGAAGCTTTCTTT.

The CDR3 nucleotides read TGTGCCAGCAGCCCCGACAGGGAGGTTCTCACAGATACGCAGTATTTT. It is translated as CASSPDREVLTDTQYF. The chain has TRBV3-1 (or the pseudogene TRBV3-2) and TRBJ2-3, with D possibly matching TRBD1 (7 bases). The V and J ends lost 4 bases and 2 bases respectively, with 16 bases between them. This CDR3 region has 16 residues. Germline values: CDR1 LGHDT, CDR2 YNNKEL (reference sequence).

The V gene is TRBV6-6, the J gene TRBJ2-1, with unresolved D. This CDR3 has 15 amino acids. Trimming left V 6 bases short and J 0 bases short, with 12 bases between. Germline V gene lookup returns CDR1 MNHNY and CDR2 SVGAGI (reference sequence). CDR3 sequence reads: CASRSSTSSYNEQFF. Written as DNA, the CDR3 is TGTGCCAGCAGATCCTCTACGAGCTCCTACAATGAGCAGTTCTTC.

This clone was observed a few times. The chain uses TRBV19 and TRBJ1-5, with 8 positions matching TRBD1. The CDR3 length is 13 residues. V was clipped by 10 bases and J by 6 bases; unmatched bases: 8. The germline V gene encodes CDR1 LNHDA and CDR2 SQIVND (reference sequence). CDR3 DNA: TGTGCCACCGCGGACAGGGAGAGTCAGCCCCAGCATTTT. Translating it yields CATADRESQPQHF. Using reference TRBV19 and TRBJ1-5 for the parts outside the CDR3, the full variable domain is DGGITQSPKYLFRKEGQNVTLSCEQNLNHDAMYWYRQDPGQGLRLIYYSQIVNDFQKGDIAEGYSVSREKKESFPLTVTSAQKNPTAFYLCATADRESQPQHFGDGTRLSIL.

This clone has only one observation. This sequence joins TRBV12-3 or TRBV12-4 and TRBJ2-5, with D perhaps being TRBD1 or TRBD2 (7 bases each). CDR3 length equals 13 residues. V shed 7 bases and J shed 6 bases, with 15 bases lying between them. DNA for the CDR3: TGTGCCAGCACCAGGGGGGGCGAAAAGACCCAGTACTTC. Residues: CASTRGGEKTQYF.

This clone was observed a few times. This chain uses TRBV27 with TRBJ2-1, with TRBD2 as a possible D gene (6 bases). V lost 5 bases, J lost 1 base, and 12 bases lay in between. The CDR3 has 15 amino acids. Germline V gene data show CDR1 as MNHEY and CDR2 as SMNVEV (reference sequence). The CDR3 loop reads CASSATSGSYNEQFF. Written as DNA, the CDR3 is TGTGCCAGCAGTGCGACTAGTGGGTCCTACAATGAGCAGTTCTTC.

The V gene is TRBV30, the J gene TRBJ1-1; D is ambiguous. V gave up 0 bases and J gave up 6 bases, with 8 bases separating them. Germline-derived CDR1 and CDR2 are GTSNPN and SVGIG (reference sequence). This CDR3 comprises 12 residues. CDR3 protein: CAWSVPFPEAFF. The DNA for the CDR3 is TGTGCCTGGAGTGTCCCCTTCCCTGAAGCTTTCTTT.

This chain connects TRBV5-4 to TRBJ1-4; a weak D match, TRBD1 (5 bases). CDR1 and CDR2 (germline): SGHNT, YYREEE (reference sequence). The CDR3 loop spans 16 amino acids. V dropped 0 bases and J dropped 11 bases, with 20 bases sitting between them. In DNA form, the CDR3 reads TGTGCCAGCAGCTTGGATGCCGGGACGGGCCTGAAGAAACTGTTTTTT. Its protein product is CASSLDAGTGLKKLFF.

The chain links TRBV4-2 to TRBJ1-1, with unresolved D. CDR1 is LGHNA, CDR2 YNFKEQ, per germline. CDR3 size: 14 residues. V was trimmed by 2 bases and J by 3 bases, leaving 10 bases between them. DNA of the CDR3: TGTGCCAGCAGCCAAACAAAAGACTACACTGAAGCTTTCTTT. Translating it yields CASSQTKDYTEAFF.

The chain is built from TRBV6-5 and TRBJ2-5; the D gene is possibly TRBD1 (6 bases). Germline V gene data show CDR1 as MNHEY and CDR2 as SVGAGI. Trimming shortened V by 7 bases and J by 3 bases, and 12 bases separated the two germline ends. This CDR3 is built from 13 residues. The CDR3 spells CASMPGQKETQYF. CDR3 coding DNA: TGTGCCAGCATGCCGGGACAAAAAGAGACCCAGTACTTC.

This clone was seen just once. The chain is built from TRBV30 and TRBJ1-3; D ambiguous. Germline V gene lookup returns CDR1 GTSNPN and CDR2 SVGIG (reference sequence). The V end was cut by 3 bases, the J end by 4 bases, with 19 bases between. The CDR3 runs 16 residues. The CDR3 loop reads CAWRLAGGFGGNTIYF. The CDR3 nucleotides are TGTGCCTGGAGACTCGCTGGCGGGTTTGGAGGAAACACCATATATTTT.

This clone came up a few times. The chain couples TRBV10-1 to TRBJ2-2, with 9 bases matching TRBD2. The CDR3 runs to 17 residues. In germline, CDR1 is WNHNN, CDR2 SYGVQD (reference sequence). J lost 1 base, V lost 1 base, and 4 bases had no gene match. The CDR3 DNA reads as TGCGCCAGCAGTGAGTGGGCTAGCGGGGTGAACACCGGGGAGCTGTTTTTT. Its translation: CASSEWASGVNTGELFF.

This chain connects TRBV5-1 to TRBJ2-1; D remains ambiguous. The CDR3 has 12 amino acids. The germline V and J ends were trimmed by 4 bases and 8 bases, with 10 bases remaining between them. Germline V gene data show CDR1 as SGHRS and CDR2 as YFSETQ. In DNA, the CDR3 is TGCGCCAGCAGCGACCCCTCCCATGAGCAGTTCTTC. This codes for CASSDPSHEQFF.

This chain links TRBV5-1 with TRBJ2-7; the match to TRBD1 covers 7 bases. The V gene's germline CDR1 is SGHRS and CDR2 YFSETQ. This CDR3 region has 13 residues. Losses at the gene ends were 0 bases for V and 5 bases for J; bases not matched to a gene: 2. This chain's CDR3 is CASSLGTGDEQYF. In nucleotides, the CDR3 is TGCGCCAGCAGCTTGGGAACAGGGGACGAGCAGTACTTC.

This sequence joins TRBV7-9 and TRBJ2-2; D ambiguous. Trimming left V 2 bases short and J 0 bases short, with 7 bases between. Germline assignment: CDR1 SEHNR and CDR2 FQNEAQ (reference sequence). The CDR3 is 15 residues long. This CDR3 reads CASSLSGTNTGELFF. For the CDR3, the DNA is TGTGCCAGCAGCTTAAGTGGGACGAACACCGGGGAGCTGTTTTTT.

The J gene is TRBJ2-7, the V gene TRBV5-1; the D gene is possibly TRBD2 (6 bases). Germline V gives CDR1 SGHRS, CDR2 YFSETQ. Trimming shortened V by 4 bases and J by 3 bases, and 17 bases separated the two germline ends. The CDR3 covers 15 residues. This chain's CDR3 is CASSGGTHGLYEQYF. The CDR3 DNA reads TGCGCCAGCAGCGGAGGGACCCACGGGCTCTACGAGCAGTACTTC.